What follows describes a single TCR beta chain. This sample stems from a study of cytomegalovirus exposure and HLA in healthy donors. 60 Vbeta and 13 Jbeta primers were used in PCR. Only in-frame clones appear in the TCRdb table, and some are missing; sequencing was by immunoSEQ multiplex PCR. This sample has under 110,000 clones, with under 85% found just once. Germline V gives CDR1 MNHEY, CDR2 SVGAGI. The CDR3 consists of 15 residues. J was trimmed by 2 bases and V by 0 bases; bases with no gene match: 2. This sequence was found in a woman aged 40 to 50 in good health and CMV-seronegative. Material: PBMCs. The V and J genes are TRBV6-5 and TRBJ2-7, with 9 positions matching TRBD2. CDR3 nucleotides: TGTGCCAGCAGTTACTCGTCTAGCGGGGCCTACGAGCAGTACTTC. It specifies CASSYSSSGAYEQYF.